This is a list of T cell receptor beta chains from one sample in a study of CD8 T cells in ankylosing spondylitis. TCRdb passed the 5' RACE reads through MiXCR, listing each CDR3 protein once. The sample includes approximately 140,000 distinct CDR3 sequences, around 43% seen only once; the top ten take roughly 15%. Sequenced input: synovial fluid, either unsorted or a sorted T cell fraction (not recorded which). Every receptor here comes from a male donor with ankylosing spondylitis. Each CDR3 is given with its conserved first and last residue. The D gene is left open where the match is weak. Expanded clones get a size class; other rows say once, few or many, or leave the size out.

V	D	J	size	CDR3	DNA
TRBV5-1	NA	TRBJ2-7	few	CASRGTQTASYEQYF	TGCGCCAGCAGAGGGACGCAGACAGCCTCCTACGAGCAGTACTTC
TRBV12-3/TRBV12-4	TRBD1	TRBJ2-4	few	CASSDRVLAKNIQYF	TGTGCCAGCAGCGACAGGGTCTTGGCCAAAAACATTCAGTACTTC
TRBV29-1	NA	TRBJ2-1	NA	CSAIKWGDSENEQFF	TGCAGCGCGATAAAATGGGGGGACTCGGAGAATGAGCAGTTCTTC
TRBV19	NA	TRBJ2-7	NA	CASSITAVLSYEQYF	TGTGCCAGTAGTATTACAGCCGTCCTCTCCTACGAGCAGTACTTC
TRBV6-2/TRBV6-3	NA	TRBJ1-6	NA	CASSYQDASPLHF	TGTGCCAGCAGTTACCAGGACGCATCACCCCTCCACTTT
TRBV4-1	TRBD2	TRBJ2-3	NA	CASSQPSGLTTDTQYF	TGCGCCAGCAGCCAGCCCTCGGGACTAACCACAGATACGCAGTATTTT
TRBV3-1	NA	TRBJ2-6	NA	CASSQEVGSGANVLTF	TGTGCCAGCAGCCAAGAGGTCGGCTCTGGGGCCAACGTCCTGACTTTC
TRBV19	NA	TRBJ1-5	NA	CASSKTPPWKPQHF	TGTGCCAGTAGTAAGACTCCCCCTTGGAAGCCCCAGCATTTT
TRBV15	TRBD1	TRBJ1-2	few	CATSTGQASVGYTF	TGTGCCACCAGCACCGGACAGGCGTCGGTCGGCTACACCTTC
TRBV15	TRBD1	TRBJ2-7	many	CATSRDSPQGAVHEQYF	TGTGCCACCAGCAGAGATAGCCCACAGGGGGCTGTCCACGAGCAGTACTTC
TRBV11-2	TRBD2	TRBJ2-1	few	CASSHLVAGYNEQFF	TGTGCCAGCAGCCACCTAGTAGCGGGGTACAATGAGCAGTTCTTC
TRBV24-1	NA	TRBJ1-1	few	CATSDLPWGEAFF	TGTGCCACCAGTGATTTGCCATGGGGGGAAGCTTTCTTT
TRBV6-1	TRBD1	TRBJ1-6	few	CASTQGEGSPLHF	TGTGCCAGCACCCAGGGGGAAGGATCACCCCTCCACTTT
TRBV19	TRBD2	TRBJ2-1	NA	CASSTSTSGYNEQFF	TGTGCCAGTAGTACATCGACTAGCGGTTACAATGAGCAGTTCTTC
TRBV7-9	NA	TRBJ2-1	few	CASSSLAQFF	TGTGCCAGCAGCTCCCTTGCGCAGTTCTTC
TRBV5-1	NA	TRBJ1-2	NA	CASSFCTSNYGYTF	TGCGCCAGCAGCTTTTGCACCTCAAACTATGGCTACACCTTC
TRBV28	NA	TRBJ2-2	NA	CASSLGILGGELFF	TGTGCCAGCAGTTTAGGGATCCTCGGCGGGGAGCTGTTTTTT
TRBV25-1	NA	TRBJ1-5	NA	CASSVGGTFRQPQHF	TGTGCCAGCAGTGTGGGAGGGACGTTTCGTCAGCCCCAGCATTTT
TRBV27	TRBD1	TRBJ1-5	few	CASSLTGGYNQPQHF	TGTGCCAGCAGTCTGACAGGGGGCTACAATCAGCCCCAGCATTTT
TRBV7-7	NA	TRBJ2-5	NA	CASSFAGRSGETQYF	TGTGCTAGCAGCTTCGCTGGGAGGAGCGGGGAGACCCAGTACTTC
TRBV12-3/TRBV12-4	NA	TRBJ2-7	NA	CASSFTGFYEQYF	TGTGCCAGCAGCTTCACAGGTTTCTACGAGCAGTACTTC
TRBV27	NA	TRBJ2-5	NA	CASSSKPYQETQYF	TGTGCCAGCAGTTCCAAACCGTACCAAGAGACCCAGTACTTC
TRBV28	TRBD1	TRBJ2-5	NA	CASSPRGQPQETQYF	TGTGCCAGCAGCCCCAGGGGACAGCCGCAAGAGACCCAGTACTTC
TRBV6-2/TRBV6-3	TRBD2	TRBJ2-3	NA	CASRLTSMGTDTQYF	TGTGCCAGCCGATTGACTAGCATGGGCACAGATACGCAGTATTTT
TRBV5-1	TRBD2	TRBJ2-3	NA	CASSLWGRAGGLETDTQYF	TGCGCCAGCAGCTTGTGGGGACGTGCGGGGGGCCTGGAGACAGATACGCAGTATTTT
TRBV7-2	TRBD2	TRBJ2-1	NA	CASSLLAGGPNRHEQFF	TGTGCCAGCAGCTTACTAGCGGGGGGGCCAAATAGGCATGAGCAGTTCTTC
TRBV12-3/TRBV12-4	NA	TRBJ1-1	few	CASSFAAPGGVDTEAFF	TGTGCCAGCAGTTTTGCGGCCCCGGGAGGGGTGGACACTGAAGCTTTCTTT
TRBV27	TRBD2	TRBJ2-3	NA	CASSGRGGLADTQYF	TGTGCCAGCAGTGGTCGGGGGGGGCTTGCAGATACGCAGTATTTT
TRBV10-3	TRBD1	TRBJ2-3	few	CAISESGGTGSTDTQYF	TGTGCCATCAGTGAGTCCGGCGGGACAGGTAGCACAGATACGCAGTATTTT
TRBV4-3	NA	TRBJ1-5	NA	CASSQVLGVQPQHF	TGCGCCAGCAGCCAAGTGTTAGGGGTTCAGCCCCAGCATTTT
TRBV12-3/TRBV12-4	TRBD2	TRBJ2-5	many	CASSFWGRAAVETQYF	TGTGCCAGCAGTTTTTGGGGGAGGGCCGCGGTGGAGACCCAGTACTTC
TRBV20-1	TRBD1	TRBJ1-1	NA	CSARTGFVTEAFF	TGCAGTGCTAGGACAGGGTTTGTCACTGAAGCTTTCTTT
TRBV5-1	TRBD1	TRBJ2-2	NA	CASSQVGFPGQTNTGELFF	TGCGCCAGCAGCCAGGTGGGGTTTCCGGGACAGACGAACACCGGGGAGCTGTTTTTT
TRBV20-1	NA	TRBJ2-5	few	CSARNELLGGETQYF	TGCAGTGCTAGAAACGAGTTACTAGGGGGAGAGACCCAGTACTTC
TRBV12-3/TRBV12-4	TRBD2	TRBJ2-5	few	CASNIAGGVETQYF	TGTGCCAGCAACATAGCGGGAGGCGTGGAGACCCAGTACTTC
TRBV7-2	TRBD1	TRBJ1-1	NA	CASSFTGVDAFF	TGTGCCAGCAGCTTTACAGGGGTTGACGCTTTCTTT
TRBV30	NA	TRBJ2-2	NA	CAWDPSYNTGELFF	TGTGCCTGGGACCCGTCGTATAACACCGGGGAGCTGTTTTTT
TRBV5-6	NA	TRBJ2-3	NA	CASSQQDRDSTDTQYF	TGTGCCAGCAGCCAGCAGGACAGAGATAGCACAGATACGCAGTATTTT
TRBV27	TRBD2	TRBJ2-1	NA	CASSLSREGEQFF	TGTGCCAGCAGTTTATCGCGGGAGGGTGAGCAGTTCTTC
TRBV20-1	TRBD1	TRBJ1-2	NA	CSARGQGAQSYGYTF	TGCAGTGCTAGAGGCCAGGGGGCGCAGAGCTATGGCTACACCTTC
TRBV19	NA	TRBJ1-6	NA	CASTLQGDNSPLHF	TGTGCCAGTACTTTACAGGGCGACAATTCACCCCTCCACTTT
TRBV4-1	NA	TRBJ1-4	few	CASSRRMFSANEKLFF	TGCGCCAGCAGCCGTCGTATGTTTTCGGCTAATGAAAAACTGTTTTTT
TRBV5-1	NA	TRBJ1-2	NA	CASSPWLWGYTF	TGCGCCAGCAGCCCGTGGCTATGGGGCTACACCTTC
TRBV7-8	NA	TRBJ2-2	few	CASPRHHIPTGELFF	TGTGCCAGCCCGAGACATCATATACCGACCGGGGAGCTGTTTTTT
TRBV21-1	NA	TRBJ2-3	NA	CASSKVAGKKYF	TGTGCCAGCAGCAAAGTAGCTGGGAAAAAGTATTTT
TRBV12-3/TRBV12-4	TRBD2	TRBJ2-1	NA	CASSYHPLAGGNEQFF	TGTGCCAGCAGTTACCACCCACTAGCGGGGGGCAATGAGCAGTTCTTC
TRBV4-1	TRBD1	TRBJ2-7	many	CASSQGDSYEQYF	TGCGCCAGCAGCCAAGGGGACAGTTACGAGCAGTACTTC
TRBV7-2	NA	TRBJ2-7	medium-sized	CASSLVAGEAGEQYF	TGTGCCAGCAGCTTAGTGGCAGGAGAGGCGGGCGAGCAGTACTTC